These 20 T cell receptor beta chains came from one sample sequenced in a study of blood T cell repertoires in COVID-19. TCRdb's copy holds only in-frame clones and misses some; the assay was immunoSEQ multiplex PCR. The sample includes 250,000 to 350,000 clones, less than 85% of them seen just once. Specimen: peripheral blood. The receptors derive from a human donor with COVID-19, enrolled during active disease. The donor label of this sample is uncertain.

V gene TRBV7-9 combines with J gene TRBJ2-5, with D perhaps TRBD1 (6 bases). CDR1 is SEHNR, CDR2 FQNEAQ, per germline (reference sequence). Trimming removed 2 bases at V and 1 base at J, with 11 bases between. The CDR3 contains 15 residues. The CDR3 nucleotides are TGTGCCAGCAGCTTAAGTCAGGGGTTCCAAGAGACCCAGTACTTC. Its translation is CASSLSQGFQETQYF.

V is TRBV19 and J is TRBJ1-4; the match to TRBD1 covers 7 bases. Germline V gene lookup returns CDR1 LNHDA and CDR2 SQIVND (reference sequence). The CDR3 consists of 17 residues. The V gene end was trimmed by 4 bases and the J gene end by 5 bases; junction bases not matched to a gene: 13. CDR3 region: CASSKRTGADQNEKLFF. Written as DNA, the CDR3 is TGTGCCAGTAGTAAACGGACAGGAGCCGATCAAAATGAAAAACTGTTTTTT.

This rearrangement joins TRBV24-1 to TRBJ1-1, with TRBD1 matching 7 bases. This CDR3 has 13 amino acids. Trimming cost V 7 bases and J 4 bases; bases outside gene matches: 5. CDR1 is KGHDR and CDR2 is SFDVKD in the germline V gene. The DNA for the CDR3 is TGTGCCACCAGGACAGGGTATGGCACTGAAGCTTTCTTT. Translated: CATRTGYGTEAFF.

The chain links TRBV5-8 to TRBJ2-5; D ambiguous. The germline CDR1 and CDR2 sequences are SGHTS and YDEGEE. This CDR3 region has 11 residues. V lost 4 bases to trimming and J lost 3 bases, with 4 bases between them. In DNA, the CDR3 is TGTGCCAGCAGCCCCGAAGAGACCCAGTACTTC. It encodes CASSPEETQYF. Filled out from reference TRBV5-8 and TRBJ2-5, the complete variable domain reads EAGVTQSPTHLIKTRGQQATLRCSPISGHTSVYWYQQALGLGLQFLLWYDEGEERNRGNFPPRFSGRQFPNYSSELNVNALELEDSALYLCASSPEETQYFGPGTRLLVL.

As for this clone: This sample includes further DNA sequences coding for the same CDR3. The chain is built from TRBV28 and TRBJ2-1, with D unresolved. CDR1 MDHEN and CDR2 SYDVKM come from the germline V gene. The ends were cut back, 6 bases at V and 4 bases at J, with 4 bases in the middle. The CDR3 spans 11 residues. CDR3: CASSSYNEQFF. The DNA for the CDR3 is TGTGCCAGCAGCTCTTACAATGAGCAGTTCTTC.

This chain uses TRBV6-5 with TRBJ1-1, with TRBD1 matching over 7 bases. Germline CDR1 MNHEY, CDR2 SVGAGI. The length of the CDR3 is 13 residues. Trimming cost V 8 bases and J 5 bases; bases outside gene matches: 8. The CDR3 sequence is CASQNLRGTEAFF. The CDR3 DNA follows: TGTGCCAGCCAAAATCTCAGGGGGACTGAAGCTTTCTTT.

The chain combines TRBV6-5 with TRBJ1-2; TRBD1 agrees at 9 bases. The CDR3 loop spans 13 amino acids. V was pared by 6 bases and J by 5 bases, with 4 bases of the junction left unmatched. Germline CDR1 MNHEY, CDR2 SVGAGI. The CDR3 region is CASRQGAFYGYTF. The CDR3 bases are TGTGCCAGCAGACAGGGGGCGTTTTATGGCTACACCTTC.

Concerning this clone itself: Without the conserved terminal phenylalanine or tryptophan, this CDR3 likely stems from a read error. The V call is TRBV5-1, the J call TRBJ1-1, with a possible D match to TRBD1 (5 bases). The V end was cut by 1 base, the J end by 2 bases, with 9 bases between. The germline CDR1 and CDR2 sequences are SGHRS and YFSETQ. The CDR3 spans 14 residues. In nucleotides, the CDR3 is TGCGCCAGCAGCTTGAGACAGCCCAACACTGAAGCTTTCCTT. Its translation is CASSLRQPNTEAFL.

The chain's CDR3 is CASSSTGLAMGSEQFF. Written as DNA, the CDR3 is TGTGCCAGCAGTAGCACGGGACTAGCGATGGGAAGTGAGCAGTTCTTC. V and J are TRBV28 and TRBJ2-1; 10 bases are a match to TRBD2. The germline gives CDR1 MDHEN, CDR2 SYDVKM. Trimming at V came to 5 bases and at J to 9 bases, leaving 13 bases not matched to a gene. This CDR3 is 16 amino acids long.

V is TRBV7-9 and J is TRBJ1-1; TRBD1 agrees at 10 bases. Trimming took 5 bases from V and 3 from J; bases not matched to a gene: 6. Germline V gene sequence: CDR1 SEHNR, CDR2 FQNEAQ (reference sequence). The CDR3 sequence is 15 residues long. CDR3 amino acids: CASSKGGTGDTEAFF. The DNA of the CDR3 is TGTGCCAGCAGCAAAGGGGGGACAGGGGACACTGAAGCTTTCTTT.

The chain joins TRBV20-1 to TRBJ2-7; D may be TRBD2 (5 bases). Germline V gene data show CDR1 as DFQATT and CDR2 as SNEGSKA (reference sequence). This CDR3 has 10 amino acids. The V end was cut by 6 bases, the J end by 7 bases, with 10 bases between. This CDR3 is CSAVVAEQYF. CDR3 bases: TGCAGTGCCGTCGTAGCGGAGCAGTACTTC.

The rearrangement links TRBV19 to TRBJ2-2, with TRBD1 identical over 11 bases. The trim removed 10 bases at V and 5 bases at J, leaving 12 bases unmatched. The germline V gene has CDR1 LNHDA and CDR2 SQIVND (reference sequence). The length of the CDR3 is 16 residues. The CDR3 sequence is CATIPRTGGLTGELFF. The CDR3 DNA is TGTGCCACCATCCCTCGGACAGGGGGCTTAACCGGGGAGCTGTTTTTT. The whole variable domain, remainder taken from reference TRBV19 and TRBJ2-2, is DGGITQSPKYLFRKEGQNVTLSCEQNLNHDAMYWYRQDPGQGLRLIYYSQIVNDFQKGDIAEGYSVSREKKESFPLTVTSAQKNPTAFYLCATIPRTGGLTGELFFGEGSRLTVL.

The V and J genes are TRBV28 and TRBJ2-7; 8 bases line up with TRBD1. CDR3 length: 15 residues. The germline gives CDR1 MDHEN, CDR2 SYDVKM. The V segment lost 6 bases and the J segment 5 bases; nucleotides outside the gene matches: 12. CDR3 sequence (DNA): TGTGCCAGCAGGTCGCCCGGACAGGGACAGAACGAGCAGTACTTC. Encoded protein: CASRSPGQGQNEQYF.

The chain uses TRBV9 and TRBJ1-2; D call uncertain. In germline, CDR1 is SGDLS, CDR2 YYNGEE. The CDR3 is made up of 14 amino acids. V dropped 0 bases and J dropped 2 bases, with 8 bases sitting between them. The CDR3 loop reads CASSVVEGNYGYTF. The CDR3 nucleotides read TGTGCCAGCAGCGTAGTCGAGGGAAACTATGGCTACACCTTC.

Details on this clone: This sample includes further DNA sequences coding for the same CDR3. The chain has TRBV11-2 and TRBJ2-5; 8 positions agree with TRBD2. The germline V gene has CDR1 SGHAT and CDR2 FQNNGV. Germline trimming cut 5 bases from V and 2 bases from J; bases unmatched to any gene: 4. The length of the CDR3 is 14 residues. This CDR3 is CASSPTSGQETQYF. CDR3 sequence (DNA): TGTGCCAGCAGCCCAACTAGCGGACAAGAGACCCAGTACTTC.

The rearrangement links TRBV19 to TRBJ1-5; D uncertain. The CDR3 runs 15 residues. Trimming left V 5 bases short and J 4 bases short, with 15 bases between. Germline V gene data show CDR1 as LNHDA and CDR2 as SQIVND (reference sequence). The CDR3 DNA follows: TGTGCCAGTAGTCCCCCGGACTCAAGGAATCAGCCCCAGCATTTT. It translates to CASSPPDSRNQPQHF.

This chain joins TRBV7-3 and TRBJ1-1; weak D call: TRBD1 (6 bases). The CDR3 is 13 amino acids. The germline V gene encodes CDR1 SGHTA and CDR2 FQGTGA. Trimming left V 2 bases short and J 11 bases short, with 15 bases between. The CDR3 region is CASSLEGGRMAFF. As DNA, the CDR3 is TGTGCCAGCAGCTTAGAAGGGGGTCGGATGGCTTTCTTT.

This chain links TRBV6-5 with TRBJ1-2, with 10 positions matching TRBD1. CDR1 and CDR2 from the germline V gene are MNHEY and SVGAGI. The CDR3 covers 16 residues. After removal of 2 bases from V and 6 bases from J, the junction contained 9 bases not matched to a gene. The CDR3 is CASSYGLGTGVHGYTF. The CDR3 nucleotides read TGTGCCAGCAGTTACGGTCTCGGGACAGGGGTTCATGGCTACACCTTC.

This chain uses TRBV28 with TRBJ2-3; D may be TRBD1 (7 bases). The CDR3 is made up of 19 amino acids. The ends were cut back, 7 bases at V and 5 bases at J, with 31 bases in the middle. Germline V CDR1 and CDR2: MDHEN, SYDVKM. CDR3 nucleotides: TGTGCCAGCATCTTAGGGGGCCTCGTGCGGGGACTTAGAGGAGATACGCAGTATTTT. Its translation: CASILGGLVRGLRGDTQYF.

J is TRBJ1-2 and V is TRBV7-9, with TRBD1 identical over 7 bases. The CDR3 is 13 amino acids. The V gene end was trimmed by 8 bases and the J gene end by 4 bases; junction bases not matched to a gene: 7. From germline, CDR1 is SEHNR and CDR2 FQNEAQ (reference sequence). In DNA, the CDR3 is TGTGCCAGCTCCTTTCACAGGGGCTATGGCTACACCTTC. This encodes CASSFHRGYGYTF.